This T cell receptor beta chain emerged from a study of T cell changes during pregnancy in multiple sclerosis. The V gene's germline CDR1 is LNHNV and CDR2 YYDKDF (reference sequence). The CDR3 spans 13 residues. V shed 5 bases and J shed 4 bases, with 11 bases lying between them. The assay was immunoSEQ multiplex PCR, and TCRdb's table has in-frame clones only and misses some. The sample contains about 40,000 clones, over 85% of which appear only once. Sample: CD4+ T cells from peripheral blood mononuclear cells, taken before pregnancy. The V gene is TRBV15, the J gene TRBJ1-1; maybe TRBD1 (5 bases). The receptor was isolated from a female donor with multiple sclerosis, enrolled in a pregnancy study. The DNA of the CDR3 is TGTGCCACCAGCCCCCGTGGGGCCACTGAAGCTTTCTTT. Translation gives CATSPRGATEAFF.